This T cell receptor beta chain was obtained from a study of regulatory T cells in long-lasting Graves disease. Looking at the study overall: Under 3 months of antithyroid drugs had been taken by newly diagnosed Graves' patients. Study observations and caveats: No thyroid tissue was studied; the work used peripheral blood only.

HTBI primers from iRepertoire and Arm-PCR of CDR3 regions yielded the TCR beta libraries. TCRdb fed the multiplex PCR reads into MiXCR, producing one record per CDR3 protein. This sample carries about 310,000 distinct CDR3 sequences, 15% to 20% of them seen once, and the ten largest clones take around 37%. In this sample, this clonotype turned up many times. Its cognate antigen is unknown. Time point of the sample: newly diagnosed GD, antithyroid drugs for less than 3 months. TCR sequences were obtained from RNA taken from PBMCs. The V gene end was trimmed by 6 bases and the J gene end by 8 bases; junction bases not matched to a gene: 10. There are 15 residues in the CDR3. Per the germline V gene, CDR1 is DFQATT and CDR2 is SNEGSKA (reference sequence).

The sequence was collected from a female donor with Graves disease. The sample in question was peripheral blood mononuclear cells (PBMCs), obtained at new diagnosis, from a patient treated with antithyroid drugs. The chain has TRBV20-1 and TRBJ2-1, with 13 bases fitting TRBD2. The CDR3 DNA reads as TGCAGTGCCGCGACGGGACTAGCGGGAAGGGATGAGCAGTTCTTC. This encodes CSAATGLAGRDEQFF.